This entry lists 25 T cell receptor beta chains sequenced from one sample in a study of shared clonotypes between healthy human individuals (dated by TCRdb to 2018 to 2020). Library creation used the immunoSEQ multiplex PCR assay. The source is immuneACCESS, and TCRdb retained only in-frame sequences with V and J called. Part of the clones is not carried over; for the studies checked, unresolved V genes explain less than half of this, and the remainder is unexplained. The sample table shows 2.3 million or so clones, and about 92% are seen once. Clones ranked in the top ten supply under 0.45% of the sample. Sequenced material: naive CD4+ T cells from PBMCs. Explained via the paper, the cell subset or site label denotes: CD45RA+ positively selected. Source of these receptors: a young man in good health. Some clones in this sample may be carry-over from other donors' samples.

The genes are TRBV28 and TRBJ2-2; unclear D gene. CDR1 and CDR2 (germline): MDHEN, SYDVKM. Trimming took 9 bases from V and 6 from J, leaving 17 bases between them. This CDR3 is 14 amino acids long. CDR3 DNA sequence: TGTGCCAGTGATGGATTCGGATCGGCCGGGGAGCTGTTTTTT. Its protein is CASDGFGSAGELFF.

The chain employs TRBV6-5 and TRBJ2-4, with TRBD1 as a possible D gene (5 bases). The CDR3 has 13 amino acids. The V gene lost 11 bases and the J gene lost 2 bases, with 13 bases spanning the gap. Germline V gives CDR1 MNHEY, CDR2 SVGAGI. Here the CDR3 DNA reads TGTGCCCGCGAACAGGTATCCAAAAACATTCAGTACTTC. As protein: CAREQVSKNIQYF.

With regard to this clone: At the DNA level, this CDR3 is encoded by other sequences in the same sample as well. V usage is TRBV9 and J usage is TRBJ2-1; D is uncertain. Germline V gene data show CDR1 as SGDLS and CDR2 as YYNGEE. Trimming pared 2 bases from V and 0 bases from J, leaving 6 bases between. The CDR3 covers 14 residues. The chain's CDR3 is CASSVGNSYNEQFF. The CDR3 DNA is TGTGCCAGCAGCGTCGGTAACTCCTACAATGAGCAGTTCTTC.

The gene calls are TRBV14 and TRBJ2-7; 8 bases are a match to TRBD1. The V and J ends lost 4 bases and 6 bases, in that order; junction bases with no gene match: 11. Germline V gene data show CDR1 as SGHDN and CDR2 as FVKESK. The CDR3 length is 15 residues. The CDR3 nucleotides read TGTGCCAGCAGCCCCATCATGACAGGGGATGGCGAGCAGTACTTC. This codes for CASSPIMTGDGEQYF.

CDR3 sequence (DNA): TGTGCCAGCAGCTTATTGACTAGCGGGTCGTACTACAATGAGCAGTTCTTC. It specifies CASSLLTSGSYYNEQFF. V usage is TRBV7-2 and J usage is TRBJ2-1; TRBD2 matches at 10 bases. Germline V lookup: CDR1 SGHTA, CDR2 FQGNSA. CDR3 length: 17 amino acids. V lost 2 bases, J lost 3 bases, and 7 bases stayed unmatched.

The gene calls are TRBV19 and TRBJ1-2; no clear D. V lost 6 bases to trimming and J lost 6 bases, with 14 bases between them. The CDR3 is 13 amino acids. From germline, CDR1 is LNHDA and CDR2 SQIVND (reference sequence). The CDR3, as DNA: TGTGCCAGTAGACCCACAGACCTGAATGGCTACACCTTC. Its translation: CASRPTDLNGYTF.

This chain links TRBV6-1 with TRBJ2-3; D gene uncertain. CDR1 and CDR2 from the germline V gene are MNHNS and SASEGT. This CDR3 region has 14 residues. Trimming shortened V by 2 bases and J by 0 bases, and 6 bases separated the two germline ends. The CDR3 nucleotides read TGTGCCAGCAGTGAACGAGGAAGCACAGATACGCAGTATTTT. This codes for CASSERGSTDTQYF.

The V call is TRBV19, the J call TRBJ1-2, with D hard to call. Trimming stripped 7 bases from V and 5 bases from J, with 14 bases between. Germline V gene data show CDR1 as LNHDA and CDR2 as SQIVND (reference sequence). The CDR3 contains 13 residues. In DNA, the CDR3 is TGTGCCAGTACCAACCCGATTCATTATGGCTACACCTTC. Its protein is CASTNPIHYGYTF.

The chain couples TRBV2 to TRBJ1-5; a weak D match, TRBD1 (5 bases). Trimming pared 4 bases from V and 0 bases from J, leaving 10 bases between. CDR3 length: 15 residues. Germline V lookup: CDR1 SNHLY, CDR2 FYNNEI. CDR3 coding DNA: TGTGCCAGCAGTGTCGGGGGAGTTAGCAATCAGCCCCAGCATTTT. Translating it yields CASSVGGVSNQPQHF.

The gene calls are TRBV5-1 and TRBJ2-3; tentative D call: TRBD2 (6 bases). The CDR3 loop spans 15 amino acids. Germline CDR1 is SGHRS and CDR2 is YFSETQ. V was pared by 3 bases and J by 4 bases, with 15 bases between. The CDR3: CASSSGGRQADTQYF. The DNA of the CDR3 is TGCGCCAGCAGCTCCGGGGGACGACAAGCAGATACGCAGTATTTT.

The chain links TRBV6-6 to TRBJ1-4; TRBD1 is a possible D gene (5 bases). V was clipped by 7 bases and J by 8 bases, with 11 bases between them. The V gene's germline CDR1 is MNHNY and CDR2 SVGAGI (reference sequence). CDR3 length: 12 residues. This CDR3 reads CASNSGPEKLFF. In nucleotides, the CDR3 is TGTGCCAGCAATTCGGGACCCGAAAAACTGTTTTTT.

The chain recombines TRBV2 with TRBJ2-3; D may be TRBD2 (6 bases). CDR3 length: 15 residues. Trimming cost V 6 bases and J 2 bases, with 15 bases left between them. CDR1 is SNHLY and CDR2 is FYNNEI in the germline V gene. CDR3: CASRMGLTNTDTQYF. The DNA for the CDR3 is TGTGCCAGCAGGATGGGACTCACTAACACAGATACGCAGTATTTT.

J is TRBJ1-1 and V is TRBV15, with TRBD1 matching over 7 bases. Germline loops: CDR1 LNHNV, CDR2 YYDKDF (reference sequence). The CDR3 is 15 amino acids. The J segment lost 4 bases and the V segment lost 5 bases, leaving 10 bases of the junction unmatched. CDR3 in DNA: TGTGCCACCAGCGCGCGACAGGGCGGGGGCACTGAAGCTTTCTTT. It yields the protein CATSARQGGGTEAFF. Complete variable domain (other parts from reference TRBV15 and TRBJ1-1): DAMVIQNPRYQVTQFGKPVTLSCSQTLNHNVMYWYQQKSSQAPKLLFHYYDKDFNNEADTPDNFQSRRPNTSFCFLDIRSPGLGDTAMYLCATSARQGGGTEAFFGQGTRLTVV.

This rearrangement joins TRBV29-1 to TRBJ2-2, with D unclear. This CDR3 is 14 amino acids long. Trimming pared 2 bases from V and 2 bases from J, leaving 9 bases between. Germline values: CDR1 SQVTM, CDR2 ANQGSEA. Here the CDR3 reads CSVESFLNTGELFF. The CDR3 nucleotides read TGCAGCGTTGAATCCTTCCTAAACACCGGGGAGCTGTTTTTT.

This chain connects TRBV7-8 to TRBJ2-1; 12 bases align to TRBD1. CDR3 length: 16 amino acids. Trimming at V came to 5 bases and at J to 5 bases, leaving 7 bases not matched to a gene. Germline lookup yields CDR1 SGHVS and CDR2 FQNEAQ. For the CDR3, the DNA is TGTGCCAGCAGCCTGAGGGACAGGGGGCTCGACAATGAGCAGTTCTTC. It specifies CASSLRDRGLDNEQFF.

The chain employs TRBV5-6 and TRBJ1-1; 7 nucleotides line up with TRBD1. The CDR3 extends over 13 amino acids. The V segment lost 4 bases and the J segment 1 base; nucleotides outside the gene matches: 1. Germline V gene data show CDR1 as SGHDT and CDR2 as YYEEEE. The CDR3 is CASSHRGNTEAFF. CDR3 DNA: TGTGCCAGCAGCCACAGGGGGAACACTGAAGCTTTCTTT.

The chain combines TRBV7-2 with TRBJ1-1; no definite D call. Looked up from germline, CDR1 is SGHTA and CDR2 is FQGNSA. The ends were cut back, 3 bases at V and 3 bases at J, with 8 bases in the middle. The CDR3 has 13 amino acids. The CDR3 reads CASSFNVDTEAFF. Here the CDR3 DNA reads TGTGCCAGCAGCTTTAACGTGGACACTGAAGCTTTCTTT.

The genes are TRBV29-1 and TRBJ1-1; TRBD1 might be the D (5 bases). The CDR3 runs 15 residues. V shed 6 bases and J shed 1 base, with 18 bases lying between them. Germline CDR1 and CDR2: SQVTM and ANQGSEA. In nucleotides, the CDR3 is TGCAGCGTGGACCCGATCGGGGGAGAGAACACTGAAGCTTTCTTT. It encodes CSVDPIGGENTEAFF.

The V call is TRBV5-1, the J call TRBJ2-2; 8 bases match TRBD2. CDR1 is SGHRS, CDR2 YFSETQ, per germline. V lost 7 bases to trimming and J lost 6 bases; unmatched junction nucleotides: 8. The CDR3 loop spans 14 amino acids. CDR3 protein: CASRTSRSPGELFF. CDR3 DNA: TGCGCCAGCCGGACTAGCCGAAGCCCCGGGGAGCTGTTTTTT.

Regarding this clone: Compared with germline, one end of the junction differs, possibly owing to a read error. The CDR3 bases are TGCGCCAGCCGCTTCGGGACATACCAAGAGACCCAGTACTTC. Its protein product is CASRFGTYQETQYF. The V and J genes are TRBV5-1 and TRBJ2-5; D is perhaps TRBD1 (6 bases). The germline gives CDR1 SGHRS, CDR2 YFSETQ. The CDR3 extends over 14 amino acids.

The V gene is TRBV30, the J gene TRBJ2-7; the D call may be TRBD1 or TRBD2 (5 bases each). Germline V gene sequence: CDR1 GTSNPN, CDR2 SVGIG (reference sequence). The V and J ends lost 8 bases and 6 bases respectively, with 20 bases between them. The CDR3 is made up of 13 amino acids. The DNA for the CDR3 is TGTGCCCGGGAAGGAGCTGGGGGATCCGAGCAGTACTTC. Translation gives CAREGAGGSEQYF.

This sequence joins TRBV30 and TRBJ2-7, with TRBD2 identical over 12 bases. There are 20 residues in the CDR3. From germline, CDR1 is GTSNPN and CDR2 SVGIG (reference sequence). Trimming took 0 bases from V and 5 from J; bases not matched to a gene: 20. CDR3 sequence reads: CAWSVSATRTSGISANEQYF. CDR3 DNA: TGTGCCTGGAGTGTATCGGCAACAAGGACTAGCGGGATCAGTGCAAACGAGCAGTACTTC.

The chain links TRBV11-3 to TRBJ2-1; 8 positions agree with TRBD2. V was pared by 3 bases and J by 8 bases, with 15 bases of the junction left unmatched. Looked up from germline, CDR1 is SGHNT and CDR2 is YENEEA. The CDR3 has 17 amino acids. The CDR3 here is CASSLGSGRGRADEQFF. The CDR3 DNA follows: TGTGCCAGCAGCTTGGGAAGCGGGAGAGGAAGAGCGGATGAGCAGTTCTTC. The variable domain in full, with the rest retrieved from reference TRBV11-3 and TRBJ2-1, is EAGVVQSPRYKIIEKKQPVAFWCNPISGHNTLYWYLQNLGQGPELLIRYENEEAVDDSQLPKDRFSAERLKGVDSTLKIQPAELGDSAVYLCASSLGSGRGRADEQFFGPGTRLTVL.

The chain joins TRBV7-2 to TRBJ2-2, with 9 bases matching TRBD1. The CDR3 spans 15 residues. Germline V gene sequence: CDR1 SGHTA, CDR2 FQGNSA. The V segment lost 5 bases and the J segment 4 bases; nucleotides outside the gene matches: 5. The CDR3 reads CASSTDRGATGELFF. DNA for the CDR3: TGTGCCAGCAGCACTGACAGGGGGGCCACCGGGGAGCTGTTTTTT.

Of note for this clone: Distinct nucleotide sequences in the sample also encode this CDR3. V and J are TRBV5-1 and TRBJ2-7; D is perhaps TRBD1 (6 bases). Trimming left V 2 bases short and J 1 base short, with 7 bases between. The germline gives CDR1 SGHRS, CDR2 YFSETQ. This CDR3 spans 13 amino acids. CDR3 DNA sequence: TGCGCCAGCAGCTTACAGGGATCCTACGAGCAGTACTTC. It is translated as CASSLQGSYEQYF.